Following are 13 T cell receptor beta chains from one sample sequenced in a study of vaccination effects on CD4 cells after COVID-19. Which antigens these TCRs recognize remains unknown. Culture proceeded for approximately nine days, and CD4+ T cells were then isolated. It was two doses of either the BNT162b2 or mRNA-1273 vaccine that participants received. TCRdb keeps only in-frame clones here, not all; method: immunoSEQ multiplex PCR. The sample has about 73,000 clones, around 73% seen once; the top ten hold about 2%. The sequencing used CD4+ T cells from PBMCs cultured without peptide, collected after COVID-19 vaccination. All receptors derive from a human donor who received a COVID-19 vaccine.

The chain is built from TRBV7-2 and TRBJ2-7; 10 nucleotides line up with TRBD2. Germline values: CDR1 SGHTA, CDR2 FQGNSA. The CDR3 is 14 residues long. V was clipped by 5 bases and J by 2 bases; unmatched bases: 3. This CDR3 is CASSQLAGPYEQYV. The CDR3 DNA follows: TGTGCCAGCAGCCAACTAGCGGGACCCTACGAGCAGTACGTC.

This chain uses TRBV7-9 with TRBJ1-3; D is undetermined. The CDR3 has 16 amino acids. Trimming removed 2 bases at V and 0 bases at J, with 11 bases between. CDR1 SEHNR and CDR2 FQNEAQ come from the germline V gene (reference sequence). CDR3 bases: TGTGCCAGCAGCTTATATCCTGTGACCTCTGGAAACACCATATATTTT. Its translation is CASSLYPVTSGNTIYF.

The chain combines TRBV5-5 with TRBJ2-5; 8 positions match TRBD1. CDR1 SGHKS and CDR2 YYEKEE come from the germline V gene (reference sequence). With V trimmed by 0 bases and J by 4 bases, 8 bases remained unmatched. The CDR3 spans 16 residues. The CDR3 loop reads CASSLGVRTGIETQYF. The CDR3 bases are TGTGCCAGCAGCTTGGGGGTTCGGACAGGGATAGAGACCCAGTACTTC.

The gene calls are TRBV6-1 and TRBJ2-1; D call uncertain. The CDR3 loop spans 14 amino acids. V shed 2 bases and J shed 4 bases, with 9 bases lying between them. From germline, CDR1 is MNHNS and CDR2 SASEGT. The CDR3 sequence: CASSELQMYNEQFF. CDR3 nucleotides: TGTGCCAGCAGTGAACTACAAATGTACAATGAGCAGTTCTTC.

This clone was counted once. For the CDR3, the DNA is TGTGCCAGCAGTTTGGGGACTAGCCTTACAGATACGCAGTATTTT. Protein: CASSLGTSLTDTQYF. V gene TRBV27 combines with J gene TRBJ2-3; 9 positions agree with TRBD2. The CDR3 totals 15 residues. Trimming took 3 bases from V and 3 from J; bases not matched to a gene: 4. In germline, CDR1 is MNHEY, CDR2 SMNVEV (reference sequence).

The rearrangement links TRBV12-3 or TRBV12-4 to TRBJ1-2; TRBD1 might be the D (6 bases). The CDR3 has 11 residues. The V and J ends lost 6 bases and 8 bases respectively, with 10 bases between them. The CDR3 nucleotides read TGTGCCAGCAGCAGGGGAGTCGGCTACACCTTC. Protein: CASSRGVGYTF.

This chain connects TRBV24-1 to TRBJ1-1, with 9 bases aligning to TRBD1. The germline V gene has CDR1 KGHDR and CDR2 SFDVKD. V lost 4 bases and J lost 5; bases outside the gene matches: 7. The CDR3 is made up of 15 amino acids. Here the CDR3 reads CATSESGQGVTEAFF. The CDR3 DNA is TGTGCCACCAGTGAGTCGGGACAGGGTGTTACTGAAGCTTTCTTT.

The chain links TRBV4-1 to TRBJ1-2; TRBD1 matches 10 bases. Looked up from germline, CDR1 is MGHRA and CDR2 is YSYEKL. With V trimmed by 1 base and J by 2 bases, 1 base remained unmatched. This CDR3 spans 15 amino acids. As DNA, the CDR3 is TGCGCCAGCAGCCAAGGACAGGGGGCAAACTATGGCTACACCTTC. This sequence encodes CASSQGQGANYGYTF.

This clone has a handful of counts. This chain connects TRBV15 to TRBJ1-5, with no clear D. Per the germline V gene, CDR1 is LNHNV and CDR2 is YYDKDF (reference sequence). V shed 1 base and J shed 6 bases, with 13 bases lying between them. The length of the CDR3 is 15 residues. The DNA for the CDR3 is TGTGCCACCAGCAGAGCCTCCCCGGGGAGTCAGCCCCAGCATTTT. Translating gives CATSRASPGSQPQHF.

This clone was seen a single time. The chain's CDR3 is CASSYTLAGGNIPSYNEQFF. The CDR3 DNA follows: TGTGCCAGCAGTTACACCCTAGCGGGGGGGAACATCCCCTCCTACAATGAGCAGTTCTTC. The V gene is TRBV6-2 or TRBV6-3, the J gene TRBJ2-1; 12 bases agree with TRBD2. The CDR3 extends over 20 amino acids. Germline trimming cut 2 bases from V and 0 bases from J; bases unmatched to any gene: 11. The germline gives CDR1 MNHEY, CDR2 SVGEGT.

This clone has only one observation. V and J are TRBV30 and TRBJ1-3; D ambiguous. The CDR3 loop spans 14 amino acids. Looked up from germline, CDR1 is GTSNPN and CDR2 is SVGIG (reference sequence). Trimming removed 3 bases from V and 3 bases from J, with 12 bases in between. CDR3 in DNA: TGTGCCTGGAGCCTAAGGGAGTATGGAAACACCATATATTTT. Encoded protein: CAWSLREYGNTIYF. The full variable domain, its missing parts supplied by reference TRBV30 and TRBJ1-3, is SQTIHQWPATLVQPVGSPLSLECTVEGTSNPNLYWYRQAAGRGLQLLFYSVGIGQISSEVPQNLSASRPQDRQFILSSKKLLLSDSGFYLCAWSLREYGNTIYFGEGSWLTVV.

J is TRBJ2-2 and V is TRBV18; D is ambiguous. The V end lost 3 bases, the J end lost 4 bases, and 15 bases lay between the germline ends. CDR1 KGHSH and CDR2 LQKENI come from the germline V gene. The CDR3 runs 16 residues. This CDR3 reads CASSPHPPISTGELFF. The CDR3 DNA is TGTGCCAGCTCACCCCACCCCCCAATCTCCACCGGGGAGCTGTTTTTT. The complete variable domain, with remaining parts taken from reference TRBV18 and TRBJ2-2, reads NAGVMQNPRHLVRRRGQEARLRCSPMKGHSHVYWYRQLPEEGLKFMVYLQKENIIDESGMPKERFSAEFPKEGPSILRIQQVVRGDSAAYFCASSPHPPISTGELFFGEGSRLTVL.

The genes are TRBV5-3 and TRBJ2-7; D is possibly TRBD1 (5 bases). TRBV5-3 has ORF status, its function being uncertain. With 1 base removed from V and 2 bases from J, the gap between germline ends came to 13 bases. The CDR3 loop spans 15 amino acids. The CDR3 region has the DNA TGTGCCAGAAGCTTGATTTGTGGCAGGGCCTACGAGCAGTACGTC. Its protein is CARSLICGRAYEQYV.